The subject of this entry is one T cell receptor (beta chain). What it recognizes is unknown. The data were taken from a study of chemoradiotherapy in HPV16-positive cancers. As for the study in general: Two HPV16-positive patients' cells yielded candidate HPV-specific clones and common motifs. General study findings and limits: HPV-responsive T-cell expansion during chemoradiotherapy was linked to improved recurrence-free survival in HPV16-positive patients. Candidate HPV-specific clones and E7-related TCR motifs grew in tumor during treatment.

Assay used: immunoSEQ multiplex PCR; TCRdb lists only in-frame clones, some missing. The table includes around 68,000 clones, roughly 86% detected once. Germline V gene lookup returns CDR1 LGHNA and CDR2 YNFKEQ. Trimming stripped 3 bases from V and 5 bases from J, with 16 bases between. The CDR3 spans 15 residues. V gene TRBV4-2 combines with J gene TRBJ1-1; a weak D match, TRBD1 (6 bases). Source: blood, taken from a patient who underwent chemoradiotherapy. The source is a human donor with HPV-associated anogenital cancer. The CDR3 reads CASSQGAGEGTEAFF. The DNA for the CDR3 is TGTGCCAGCAGCCAGGGGGCAGGGGAGGGGACTGAAGCTTTCTTT.